Many counts were recorded for the clone carrying this T cell receptor (beta chain). Its antigen remains unknown. Disease duration under 2 months; hyperthyroidism patients were aged 18 to 65. Diagnoses were made from clinical symptoms, serum measures (thyroxine and TRAb), thyroid ultrasound and orbital computed tomography. The data were obtained in a study of T cells in Graves' hyperthyroidism and ophthalmopathy. General study points: Separating ophthalmopathy from stable hyperthyroidism was achieved by a 13 V-J model.

Germline loops: CDR1 MDHEN, CDR2 SYDVKM. V gave up 3 bases and J gave up 5 bases, with 4 bases separating them. The CDR3 loop spans 11 amino acids. Amplification yielded TCR beta CDR3 regions, with RNA transcripts as the source. The HTBI primer set served for first-round RT-PCR of the TCR CDR3. In TCRdb, the multiplex PCR reads were re-called with MiXCR into one record per CDR3 protein. The sample carries around 300,000 distinct CDR3 sequences, roughly 15% recorded once. This receptor was obtained from a woman aged 30 to 39 with Graves' hyperthyroidism that later progressed to Graves' ophthalmopathy. What was sequenced was blood. V gene TRBV28 combines with J gene TRBJ1-1; no firm D call. CDR3 coding DNA: TGTGCCAGCAGTTTTCGTACTGAAGCTTTCTTT. The encoded protein is CASSFRTEAFF.